This T cell receptor (beta chain) is drawn from a study of lymphopenia after photon versus proton radiotherapy. The study, taken as a whole, reports: Relative stability marked proton patients; photon patients lost diversity and naive cells. After lymphocyte nadir, photon-treated repertoires showed oligoclonal expansion, especially CD8+ Temra. Post-nadir TCR diversity decline inversely tracked overall survival among those who died. Survival link was tested only in deceased patients; proton benefit remains a possibility.

This CDR3 region has 15 residues. Germline CDR1 KGHSH, CDR2 LQKENI. V lost 1 base, J lost 3 bases, and 2 bases stayed unmatched. A remark on this clone: Its target is not known.

TCRdb's copy holds only in-frame clones and misses some; the assay was immunoSEQ multiplex PCR. The table includes 52,000 or so clones, about 92% detected once. Sequencing used peripheral blood, obtained from a patient treated with photon-based radiotherapy. This TCR derives from a woman between 35 and 50 years old with cholangiocarcinoma. V and J are TRBV18 and TRBJ2-2; 7 positions agree with TRBD2. CDR3 bases: TGTGCCAGCTCACCACGTGCGGGAGACACCGGGGAGCTGTTTTTT. Amino acid sequence: CASSPRAGDTGELFF.